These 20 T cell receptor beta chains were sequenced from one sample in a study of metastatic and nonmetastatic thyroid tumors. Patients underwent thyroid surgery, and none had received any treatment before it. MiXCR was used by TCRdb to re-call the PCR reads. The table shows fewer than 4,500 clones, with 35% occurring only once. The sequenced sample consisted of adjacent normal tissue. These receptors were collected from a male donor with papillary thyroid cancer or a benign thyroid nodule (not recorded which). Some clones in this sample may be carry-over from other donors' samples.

DNA for the CDR3: TGTGCCAGCGCCTCGCCCGGGGGTAGCTCTGGAAACACCATATATTTT. It is translated as CASASPGGSSGNTIYF. This sequence joins TRBV28 and TRBJ1-3, with D possibly matching TRBD1 (5 bases). The CDR3 is 16 residues long. The V end was cut by 8 bases, the J end by 0 bases, with 17 bases between. The germline CDR1 and CDR2 sequences are MDHEN and SYDVKM.

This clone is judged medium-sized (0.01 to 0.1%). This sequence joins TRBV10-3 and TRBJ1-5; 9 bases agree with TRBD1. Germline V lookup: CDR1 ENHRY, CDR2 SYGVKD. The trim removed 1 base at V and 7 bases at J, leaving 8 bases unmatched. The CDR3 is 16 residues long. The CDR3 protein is CAISEFLTGGGQPQHF. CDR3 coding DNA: TGTGCCATCAGTGAGTTTCTGACAGGGGGAGGGCAGCCCCAGCATTTT.

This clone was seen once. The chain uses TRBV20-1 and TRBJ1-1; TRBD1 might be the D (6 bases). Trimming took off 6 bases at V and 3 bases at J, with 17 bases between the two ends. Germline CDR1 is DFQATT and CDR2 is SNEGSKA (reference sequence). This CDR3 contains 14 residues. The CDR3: CSATRGASDTEAFF. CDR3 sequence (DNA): TGCAGTGCCACGCGGGGGGCTTCGGACACTGAAGCTTTCTTT.

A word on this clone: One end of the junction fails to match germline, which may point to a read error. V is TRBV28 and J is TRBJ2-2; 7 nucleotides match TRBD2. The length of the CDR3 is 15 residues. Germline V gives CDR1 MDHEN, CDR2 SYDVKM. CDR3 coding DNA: TGTGCCAGCGGTTTGGGGCGGGAGCTACGAGGGGAGCTGTTTTTT. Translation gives CASGLGRELRGELFF.

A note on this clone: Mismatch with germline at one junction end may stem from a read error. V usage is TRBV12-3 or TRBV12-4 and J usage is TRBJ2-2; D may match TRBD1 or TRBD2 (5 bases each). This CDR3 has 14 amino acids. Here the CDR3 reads CARRLASQYGDLFF. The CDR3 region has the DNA TGTGCCAGAAGGTTAGCGAGTCAGTACGGGGACCTGTTTTTT.

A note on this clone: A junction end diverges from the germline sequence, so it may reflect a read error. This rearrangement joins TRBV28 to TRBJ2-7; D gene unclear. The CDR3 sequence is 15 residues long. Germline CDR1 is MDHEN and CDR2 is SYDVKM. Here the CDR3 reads CASSSSLGFSYEKYF. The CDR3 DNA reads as TGTGCCAGCAGTTCCAGTCTAGGTTTCTCCTACGAGAAGTACTTC.

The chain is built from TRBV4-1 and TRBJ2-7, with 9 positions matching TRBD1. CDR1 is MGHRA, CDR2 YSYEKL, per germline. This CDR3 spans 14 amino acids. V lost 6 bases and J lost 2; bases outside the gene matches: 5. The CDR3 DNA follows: TGCGCCAGCAGATCCGACAGGGGGGCCTACGAGCAGTACTTC. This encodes CASRSDRGAYEQYF.

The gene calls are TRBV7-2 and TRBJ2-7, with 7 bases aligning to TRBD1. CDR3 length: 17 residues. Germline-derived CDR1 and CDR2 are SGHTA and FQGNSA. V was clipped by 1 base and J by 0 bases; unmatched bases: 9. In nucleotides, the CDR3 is TGTGCCAGCAGCTTAGGGCCTTGGGGACAGACCTCCTACGAGCAGTACTTC. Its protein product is CASSLGPWGQTSYEQYF.

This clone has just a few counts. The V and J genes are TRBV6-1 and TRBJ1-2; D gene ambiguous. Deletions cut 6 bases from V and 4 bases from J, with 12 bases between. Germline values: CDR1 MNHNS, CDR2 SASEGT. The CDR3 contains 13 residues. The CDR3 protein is CASRLGNLYGYTF. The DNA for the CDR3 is TGTGCCAGCAGACTTGGCAACCTCTATGGCTACACCTTC.

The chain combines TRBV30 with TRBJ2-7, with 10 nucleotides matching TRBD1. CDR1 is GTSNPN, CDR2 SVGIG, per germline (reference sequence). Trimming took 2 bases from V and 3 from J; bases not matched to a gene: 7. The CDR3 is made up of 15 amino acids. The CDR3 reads CAWSTRTGGGYEQYF. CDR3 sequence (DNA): TGTGCCTGGAGTACCCGGACAGGGGGAGGCTACGAGCAGTACTTC.

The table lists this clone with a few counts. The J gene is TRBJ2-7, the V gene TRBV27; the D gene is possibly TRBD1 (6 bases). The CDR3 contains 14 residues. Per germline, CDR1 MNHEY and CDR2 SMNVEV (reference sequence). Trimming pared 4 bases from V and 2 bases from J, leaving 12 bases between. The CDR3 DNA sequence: TGTGCCAGCAGTTATCAGGGGAAAGCCTACGAGCAGTACTTC. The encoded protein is CASSYQGKAYEQYF.

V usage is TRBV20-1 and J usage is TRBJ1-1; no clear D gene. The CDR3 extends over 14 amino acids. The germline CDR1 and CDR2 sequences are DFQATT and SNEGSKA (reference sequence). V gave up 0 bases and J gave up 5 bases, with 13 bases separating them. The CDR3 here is CSARDPTPGTEAFF. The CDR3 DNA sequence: TGCAGTGCTAGAGATCCCACCCCGGGAACTGAAGCTTTCTTT.

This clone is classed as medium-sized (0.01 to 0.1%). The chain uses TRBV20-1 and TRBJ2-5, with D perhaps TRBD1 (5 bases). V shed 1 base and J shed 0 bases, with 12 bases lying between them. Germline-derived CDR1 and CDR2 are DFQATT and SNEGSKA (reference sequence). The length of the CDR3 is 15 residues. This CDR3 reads CSARAGWPYQETQYF. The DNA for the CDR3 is TGCAGTGCTAGAGCAGGGTGGCCGTACCAAGAGACCCAGTACTTC.

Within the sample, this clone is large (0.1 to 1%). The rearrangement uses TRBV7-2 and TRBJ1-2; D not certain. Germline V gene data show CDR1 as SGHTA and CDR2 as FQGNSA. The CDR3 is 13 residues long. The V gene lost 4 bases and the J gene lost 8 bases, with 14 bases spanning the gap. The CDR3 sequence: CASSSYISRGYTF. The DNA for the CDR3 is TGTGCCAGCAGCTCGTACATATCTCGGGGCTACACCTTC.

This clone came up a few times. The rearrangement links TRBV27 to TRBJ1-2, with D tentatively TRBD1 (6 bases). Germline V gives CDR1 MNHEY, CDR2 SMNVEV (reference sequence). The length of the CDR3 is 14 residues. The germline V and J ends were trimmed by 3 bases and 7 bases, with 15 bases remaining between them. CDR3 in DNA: TGTGCCAGCAGTTTCGCCGGGGGGCGAGGTGGCTACACCTTC. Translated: CASSFAGGRGGYTF.

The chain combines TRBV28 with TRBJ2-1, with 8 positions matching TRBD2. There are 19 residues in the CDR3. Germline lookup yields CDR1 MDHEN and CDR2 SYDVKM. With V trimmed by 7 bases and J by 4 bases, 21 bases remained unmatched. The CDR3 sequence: CASIPGGGRRIAEYNEQFF. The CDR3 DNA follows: TGTGCCAGCATCCCTGGGGGCGGGAGGCGGATAGCTGAATACAATGAGCAGTTCTTC.

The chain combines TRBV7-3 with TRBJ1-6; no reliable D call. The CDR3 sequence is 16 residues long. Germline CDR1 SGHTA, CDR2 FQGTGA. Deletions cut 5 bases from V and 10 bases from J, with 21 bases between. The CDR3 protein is CASSRGPNIPGSPLHF. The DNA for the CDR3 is TGTGCCAGCAGCCGAGGACCGAACATCCCGGGATCACCCCTCCACTTT.

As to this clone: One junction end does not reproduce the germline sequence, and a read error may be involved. The CDR3 DNA reads TGTGCCAGCAGCCCTAGCAGCGGGCTAGGCAATCAGCACCAGCATTTT. Its protein is CASSPSSGLGNQHQHF. The J gene is TRBJ1-5, the V gene TRBV4-2, with no clear D. The CDR3 contains 16 residues. CDR1 and CDR2 (germline): LGHNA, YNFKEQ.

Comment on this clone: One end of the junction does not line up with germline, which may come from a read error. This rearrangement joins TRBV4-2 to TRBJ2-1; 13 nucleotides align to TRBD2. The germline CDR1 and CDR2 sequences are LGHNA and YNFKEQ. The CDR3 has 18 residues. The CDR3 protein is CASSPGTSGAISCNEQFF. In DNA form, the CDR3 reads TGTGCCAGCAGCCCCGGGACTAGCGGGGCAATCTCCTGCAATGAGCAGTTCTTC.

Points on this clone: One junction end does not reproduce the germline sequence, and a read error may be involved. This CDR3 reads CASSDHPSSYNEQFF. The CDR3 coding sequence is TGTGCCAGCAGTGACCATCCATCGTCCTACAATGAGCAGTTCTTT. The chain uses TRBV6-4 and TRBJ2-1, with D hard to call. CDR3 length equals 15 residues. Per germline, CDR1 MRHNA and CDR2 SNTAGT.